This T cell receptor (beta chain) stems from a study of shared clonotypes between healthy human individuals. Profiled with immunoSEQ multiplex PCR; TCRdb holds only in-frame clones, not every one. The sample yields about 2 million clones, less than 95% seen once. Naive CD8 isolation took CD45RO-negative cells positively selected for CCR7 and excluded terminally differentiated effector memory CD45RA+ cells. CDR3 length equals 15 residues. V shed 1 base, J shed 5 bases, and the junction held 2 bases outside the gene matches. From germline, CDR1 is LNHNV and CDR2 YYDKDF (reference sequence). The rearrangement joins TRBV15 to TRBJ2-1; 10 bases are shared with TRBD2. The receptor was derived from a man aged 18 to 30 in good health. The sequencing input was naive CD8+ T cells sorted from blood. The CDR3 DNA follows: TGTGCCACCAGCAGAGCGACTAGCGGGCACAATGAGCAGTTCTTC. This sequence encodes CATSRATSGHNEQFF.